One sample yielded the 4 T cell receptor beta chains listed below, sequenced in a study of regulatory T cells in long-lasting Graves disease. For TCR beta, libraries came from iRepertoire HTBI primers and Arm-PCR of CDR3 regions. TCRdb analysed the multiplex PCR reads with MiXCR anew, one entry per CDR3 protein. The sample has 450,000 to 600,000 distinct CDR3 sequences, 13% seen once; the top ten hold approximately 9.3%. Time point described: newly diagnosed GD, antithyroid drugs for less than 3 months. The TCR library was made from RNA extracted from PBMCs. The data were also submitted as part of a second study, on T cells in Graves' hyperthyroidism and ophthalmopathy.

This specimen was peripheral blood mononuclear cells (PBMCs), taken at new diagnosis, from a patient treated with antithyroid drugs. These receptors were collected from a young man with Graves disease.

This clonotype was seen repeatedly, ten times or more. V gene TRBV20-1 combines with J gene TRBJ2-5; 7 bases agree with TRBD1. Germline values: CDR1 DFQATT, CDR2 SNEGSKA (reference sequence). The CDR3 covers 13 residues. With 6 bases clipped from V and 2 bases from J, the junction kept 6 bases outside the gene matches. The CDR3 DNA reads as TGCAGTGCCCCTAGACAGGGACAAGAGACCCAGTACTTC. Amino acid sequence: CSAPRQGQETQYF.

The chain combines TRBV30 with TRBJ1-3; D gene ambiguous. The length of the CDR3 is 14 residues. From germline, CDR1 is GTSNPN and CDR2 SVGIG (reference sequence). The V and J ends lost 3 bases and 1 base respectively, with 10 bases between them. CDR3 DNA sequence: TGTGCCTGGAGCCCTCTCGGTTCTGGAAACACCATATATTTT. Translated: CAWSPLGSGNTIYF.

In its sample, this clonotype was seen a few times. This sequence joins TRBV20-1 and TRBJ1-6; 7 bases align to TRBD1. V was pared by 3 bases and J by 4 bases, with 12 bases of the junction left unmatched. The CDR3 extends over 17 amino acids. From germline, CDR1 is DFQATT and CDR2 SNEGSKA (reference sequence). CDR3 sequence reads: CSASSPRQGGYNSPLHF. Here the CDR3 DNA reads TGCAGTGCTAGTAGCCCACGGCAGGGGGGATATAATTCACCCCTCCACTTT.

This clonotype has at least ten counts. The chain has TRBV24-1 and TRBJ2-5, with 9 bases lining up with TRBD1. CDR3 length: 15 amino acids. V dropped 4 bases and J dropped 5; count of bases not matched to a gene: 7. Germline CDR1 and CDR2: KGHDR and SFDVKD. The CDR3 reads CATSEKQGAEETQYF. CDR3 DNA: TGTGCCACCAGTGAAAAACAGGGGGCAGAGGAGACCCAGTACTTC.